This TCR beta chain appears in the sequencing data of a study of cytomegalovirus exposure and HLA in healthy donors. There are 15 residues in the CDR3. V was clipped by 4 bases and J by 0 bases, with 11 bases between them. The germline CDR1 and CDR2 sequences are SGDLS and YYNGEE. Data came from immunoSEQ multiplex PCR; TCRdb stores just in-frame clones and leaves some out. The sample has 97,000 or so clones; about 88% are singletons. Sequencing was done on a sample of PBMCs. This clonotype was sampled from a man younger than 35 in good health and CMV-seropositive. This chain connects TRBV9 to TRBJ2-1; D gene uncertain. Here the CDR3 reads CASSPRPSSYNEQFF. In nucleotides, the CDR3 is TGTGCCAGCAGCCCCCGTCCGAGCTCCTACAATGAGCAGTTCTTC.